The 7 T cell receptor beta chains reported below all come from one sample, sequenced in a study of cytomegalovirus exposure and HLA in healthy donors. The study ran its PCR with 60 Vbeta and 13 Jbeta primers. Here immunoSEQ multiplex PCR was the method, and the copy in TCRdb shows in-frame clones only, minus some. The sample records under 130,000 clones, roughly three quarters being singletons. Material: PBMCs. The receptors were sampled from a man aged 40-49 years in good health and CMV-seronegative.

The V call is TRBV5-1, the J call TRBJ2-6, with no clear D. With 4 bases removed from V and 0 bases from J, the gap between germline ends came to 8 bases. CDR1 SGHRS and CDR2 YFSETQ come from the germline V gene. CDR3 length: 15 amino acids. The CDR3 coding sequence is TGCGCCAGCAGCCCCAGTATCTCTGGGGCCAACGTCCTGACTTTC. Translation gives CASSPSISGANVLTF.

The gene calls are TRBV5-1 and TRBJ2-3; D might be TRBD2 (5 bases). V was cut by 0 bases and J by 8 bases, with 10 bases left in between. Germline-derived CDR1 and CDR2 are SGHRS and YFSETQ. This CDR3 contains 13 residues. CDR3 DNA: TGCGCCAGCAGCTTGGTAGAGCGGAGTACGCAGTATTTT. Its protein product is CASSLVERSTQYF.

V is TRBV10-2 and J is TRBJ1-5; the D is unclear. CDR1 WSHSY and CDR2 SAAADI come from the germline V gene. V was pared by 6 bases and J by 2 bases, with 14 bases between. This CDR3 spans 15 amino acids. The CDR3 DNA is TGCGCCAGCAGGAAAGGATTGGCGGGCAATCAGCCCCAGCATTTT. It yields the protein CASRKGLAGNQPQHF.

The CDR3 loop reads CASSYSQTGTGYGYTF. The CDR3, as DNA: TGTGCCAGCAGTTACTCTCAAACCGGGACAGGCTATGGCTACACCTTC. The chain is built from TRBV6-5 and TRBJ1-2; 8 bases are a match to TRBD1. The length of the CDR3 is 16 residues. V trimming: 0 bases; J trimming: 4 bases; junction bases outside the gene matches: 7. Germline CDR1 is MNHEY and CDR2 is SVGAGI.

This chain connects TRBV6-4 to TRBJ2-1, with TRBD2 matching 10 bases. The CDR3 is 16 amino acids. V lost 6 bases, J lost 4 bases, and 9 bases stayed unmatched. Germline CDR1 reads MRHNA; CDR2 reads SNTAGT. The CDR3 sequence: CASRAGLAGEYNEQFF. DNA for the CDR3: TGTGCCAGCAGGGCAGGGCTAGCGGGAGAGTACAATGAGCAGTTCTTC.

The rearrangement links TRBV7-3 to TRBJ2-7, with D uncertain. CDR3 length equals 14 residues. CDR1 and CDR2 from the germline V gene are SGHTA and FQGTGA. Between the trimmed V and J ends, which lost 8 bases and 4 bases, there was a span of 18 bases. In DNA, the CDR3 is TGTGCCAGCGTTTCCGGGTCTCGCCGATACGAGCAGTACTTC. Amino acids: CASVSGSRRYEQYF.

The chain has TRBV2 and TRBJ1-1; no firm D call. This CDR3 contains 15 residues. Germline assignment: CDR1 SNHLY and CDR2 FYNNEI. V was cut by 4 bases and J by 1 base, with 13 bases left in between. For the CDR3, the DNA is TGTGCCAGCAGTGTGGTCTCGGCGGGGAACACTGAAGCTTTCTTT. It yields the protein CASSVVSAGNTEAFF.